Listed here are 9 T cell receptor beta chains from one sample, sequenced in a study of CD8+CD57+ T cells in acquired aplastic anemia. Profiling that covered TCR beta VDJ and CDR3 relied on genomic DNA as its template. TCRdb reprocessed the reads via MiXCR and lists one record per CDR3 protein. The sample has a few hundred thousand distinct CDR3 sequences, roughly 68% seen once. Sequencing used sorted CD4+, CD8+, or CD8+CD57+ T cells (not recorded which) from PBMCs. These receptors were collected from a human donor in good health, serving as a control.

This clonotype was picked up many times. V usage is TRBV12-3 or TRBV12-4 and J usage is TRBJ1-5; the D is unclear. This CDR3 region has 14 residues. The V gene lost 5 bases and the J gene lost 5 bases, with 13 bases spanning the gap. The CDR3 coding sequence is TGTGCCAGCAGTGCCTCATCGGGGTATCAGCCCCAGCATTTT. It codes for CASSASSGYQPQHF.

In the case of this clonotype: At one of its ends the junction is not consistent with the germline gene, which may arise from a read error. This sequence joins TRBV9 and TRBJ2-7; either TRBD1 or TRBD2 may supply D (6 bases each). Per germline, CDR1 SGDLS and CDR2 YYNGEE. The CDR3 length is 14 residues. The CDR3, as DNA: TGCGCCAGCAGCTTGGTAGGGGGGAGCGACGAGCAGTACTTC. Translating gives CASSLVGGSDEQYF.

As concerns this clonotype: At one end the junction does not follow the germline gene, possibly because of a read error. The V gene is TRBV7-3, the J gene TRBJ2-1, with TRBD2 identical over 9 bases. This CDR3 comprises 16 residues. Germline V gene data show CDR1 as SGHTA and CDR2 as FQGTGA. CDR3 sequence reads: CASSQGRGGARNEQFF. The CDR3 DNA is TGCGCCAGCAGCCAGGGCCGCGGGGGGGCTCGGAATGAGCAGTTCTTT.

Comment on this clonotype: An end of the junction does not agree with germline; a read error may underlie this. CDR3 sequence: CASSLASNEHDFWF. CDR3 sequence (DNA): TGTGCCAGCAGCTTAGCTAGCAATGAGCACGACTTCTGGTTC. V usage is TRBV7-2 and J usage is TRBJ2-7; D unresolved. This CDR3 contains 14 residues. Germline V CDR1 and CDR2: SGHTA, FQGNSA.

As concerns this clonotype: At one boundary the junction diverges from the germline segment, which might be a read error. CDR3: CASSRTEYNKQVF. The CDR3 DNA reads as TGTGCCAGCAGCCGGACAGAGTACAATAAGCAGGTCTTC. The gene calls are TRBV2 and TRBJ2-1; a possible D gene is TRBD1 (6 bases). In germline, CDR1 is SNHLY, CDR2 FYNNEI. The CDR3 length is 13 residues.

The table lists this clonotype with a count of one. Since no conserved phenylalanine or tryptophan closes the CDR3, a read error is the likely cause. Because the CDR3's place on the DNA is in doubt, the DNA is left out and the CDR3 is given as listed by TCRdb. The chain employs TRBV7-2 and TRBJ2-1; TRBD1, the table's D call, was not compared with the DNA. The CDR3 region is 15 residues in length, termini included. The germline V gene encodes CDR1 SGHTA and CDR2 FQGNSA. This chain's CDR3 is CASSSGKDRANTGVL.

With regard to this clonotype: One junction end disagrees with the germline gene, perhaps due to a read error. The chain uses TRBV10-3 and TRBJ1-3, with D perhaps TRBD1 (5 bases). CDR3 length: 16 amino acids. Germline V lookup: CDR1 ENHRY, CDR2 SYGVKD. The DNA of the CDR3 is TGTGCCAGCAGTCCATCGGACACGAGCTCTGAAACCCCCATATACTTT. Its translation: CASSPSDTSSETPIYF.

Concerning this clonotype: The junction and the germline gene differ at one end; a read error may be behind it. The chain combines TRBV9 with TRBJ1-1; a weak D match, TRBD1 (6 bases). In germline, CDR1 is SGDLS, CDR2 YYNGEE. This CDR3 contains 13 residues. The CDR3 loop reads CASSLTGGGAGVF. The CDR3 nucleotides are TGTGCCAGCAGCTTGACTGGCGGGGGGGCAGGGGTGTTT.

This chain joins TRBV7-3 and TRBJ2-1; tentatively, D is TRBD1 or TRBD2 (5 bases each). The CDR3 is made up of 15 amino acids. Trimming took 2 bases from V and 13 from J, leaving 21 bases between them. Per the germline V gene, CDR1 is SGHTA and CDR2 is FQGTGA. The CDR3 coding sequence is TGTGCCAGCAGCTTATCGAGGGGTGGGGCGAAGACCCAGTTCTTC. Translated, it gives CASSLSRGGAKTQFF. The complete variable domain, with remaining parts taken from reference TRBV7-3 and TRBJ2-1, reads GAGVSQTPSNKVTEKGKYVELRCDPISGHTALYWYRQSLGQGPEFLIYFQGTGAADDSGLPNDRFFAVRPEGSVSTLKIQRTERGDSAVYLCASSLSRGGAKTQFFGPGTRLTVL.